These T cell receptor beta chains were read from a single sample in a study of blood T cell repertoires in COVID-19. Clones were read by immunoSEQ multiplex PCR, and TCRdb kept only the in-frame ones, dropping some. In the table there are 260,000 or so clones, roughly 79% of which are singletons. Material: peripheral blood. These receptors originate from a woman of 80 years or more with COVID-19, enrolled during active disease. Both conserved end residues are part of each CDR3. A D gene is named only where the DNA matches it firmly. Size values are once, few and many counts, or a class for expanded clones, and some rows have none.

>TRBD1|TRBJ2-1|TRBV5-1|-
TGCGCCAGCAGCCTACAGGGGGTGTACAATGAGCAGTTCTTC
CASSLQGVYNEQFF
>-|TRBJ1-3|TRBV10-3|once
TGTGCCATCAGTGAGCTAGGGGGAGCGAGGTCTGGAAACACCATATATTTT
CAISELGGARSGNTIYF
>TRBD1|TRBJ2-2|TRBV5-1|-
TGCGCCAGCACCCTCGGACAGGGATGGACCGGGGAGCTGTTTTTT
CASTLGQGWTGELFF
>TRBD2|TRBJ2-4|TRBV7-9|few
TGTGCCAGCAGCCCTCCTGGGGGGAGGGGCAAAAACATTCAGTACTTC
CASSPPGGRGKNIQYF
>-|TRBJ2-7|TRBV5-6|few
TGTGCCAGCAGCAGCGGGTACGAGCAGTACTTC
CASSSGYEQYF
>-|TRBJ2-2|TRBV18|-
TGTGCCAGCTCACCACGTCGGGGTTGGACCGGGGAGCTGTTTTTT
CASSPRRGWTGELFF
>-|TRBJ1-2|TRBV6-1|-
TGTGCCAGCAGTGAAGCGTATTATGGCTACACCTTC
CASSEAYYGYTF
>-|TRBJ2-2|TRBV25-1|once
TGTGCCAGCAGTGAAGGCCGGCTAGCTAAGACCGGGGAGCTGTTTTTT
CASSEGRLAKTGELFF
>-|TRBJ1-1|TRBV18|-
TGTGCCAGCTCACTAGAACAGGGTGCCGGCACTGAAGCTTTCTTT
CASSLEQGAGTEAFF
>TRBD1|TRBJ1-4|TRBV5-4|-
TGTGCCAGCAGCTCAGGGGGTTCAACTAATGAAAAACTGTTTTTT
CASSSGGSTNEKLFF
>TRBD1|TRBJ2-7|TRBV6-5|few
TGTGCCAGCACCCGGACAGGGGGCTACGAGCAGTACTTC
CASTRTGGYEQYF
>TRBD1|TRBJ2-1|TRBV29-1|-
TGCAGCGCGAATTCCGGGACAGGGATGTCATGGTTAGACAATGAGCAGTTCTTC
CSANSGTGMSWLDNEQFF
>TRBD2|TRBJ2-7|TRBV6-2/TRBV6-3|-
TGTGCCAGCAGTTCGGGGGGGCCCCCCTACGAGCAGTACTTC
CASSSGGPPYEQYF
>-|TRBJ1-1|TRBV10-3|-
TGTGCCATCAGTGGTAGGCAGGGCGGGAACACTGAAGCTTTCTTT
CAISGRQGGNTEAFF
>-|TRBJ1-1|TRBV7-8|-
TGTGCCAGCAGCCGAGGGTCCCCGATAGCGAACACTGAAGCTTTCTTT
CASSRGSPIANTEAFF
>TRBD1|TRBJ1-2|TRBV14|-
TGTGCCAGCAGCGAGCAAAGGGGGCTCTATGGCTACACCTTC
CASSEQRGLYGYTF
>-|TRBJ1-2|TRBV27|-
TGTGCCAGCAGACCTCTTGGGACGGGAGATGGCTACACCTTC
CASRPLGTGDGYTF
>-|TRBJ1-5|TRBV27|-
TGTGCCAGTGGGCGAGATATTCCCCAGCATTTT
CASGRDIPQHF
>-|TRBJ2-7|TRBV11-1|-
TGTGCCAGCAGCCCGACTAGTTCCGAGCAGTACTTC
CASSPTSSEQYF
>-|TRBJ1-2|TRBV29-1|once
TGCAGCGTTGAGAGCTCGGTGGATTACAGAGCTGGTGGCTACACCTTC
CSVESSVDYRAGGYTF
>TRBD1|TRBJ1-2|TRBV28|-
TGTGCCAGCAGTCTAGGGCGGGACAGCTTAGGGAGCGGCTACACCTTC
CASSLGRDSLGSGYTF
>-|TRBJ2-7|TRBV30|-
TGTGCCTGGGGAATTAATAACTACGAGCAGTACTTC
CAWGINNYEQYF
>-|TRBJ1-1|TRBV2|-
TGTGCCAGCAACTCGAACACTGAAGCTTTCTTT
CASNSNTEAFF
>TRBD2|TRBJ2-5|TRBV19|-
TGTGCCAAGCCGGGACTAAGCGGACTAGCGGGAAAAAGGGCAGAGACCCAGTACTTC
CAKPGLSGLAGKRAETQYF
>-|TRBJ1-3|TRBV5-4|-
TGTGCCAGCAGCTCCCGAGGAGGAAACACCATATATTTT
CASSSRGGNTIYF
>TRBD2|TRBJ2-5|TRBV19|-
TGTGCCAGTAGCCAGGGGCTAGCGGGAGGGCCCCGGATGGGGGAGACCCAGTACTTC
CASSQGLAGGPRMGETQYF
>TRBD1|TRBJ1-3|TRBV18|-
TGTGCCAGCTCACCGGACAGGTCTGGAAACACCATATATTTT
CASSPDRSGNTIYF
>-|TRBJ1-1|TRBV6-2/TRBV6-3|few
TGTGCCAGCAGTGATGGGGGGGAAGCTTTCTTT
CASSDGGEAFF
>TRBD2|TRBJ2-1|TRBV10-3|-
TGTGCCATCAGTGAAACAAGCGGGGAGCCCTACAATGAGCAGTTCTTC
CAISETSGEPYNEQFF
>TRBD1|TRBJ1-4|TRBV25-1|-
TGTGCCAGCCGGGACAGGGTTGAAAAACTGTTTTTT
CASRDRVEKLFF
>-|TRBJ2-3|TRBV7-7|-
TGTGCTAGCAGCTTAGTGGGCGGGATAGCAGATACGCAGTATTTT
CASSLVGGIADTQYF
>-|TRBJ2-1|TRBV7-2|-
TGTGCCAGCAGCAGGTCCCCCCTAGCGCCGAACAATGAGCAGTTCTTC
CASSRSPLAPNNEQFF
>TRBD1|TRBJ2-2|TRBV7-3|once
TGTGCCAGCAGCGAGGGGGCGAATTACGGGGAGCTGTTTTTT
CASSEGANYGELFF
>TRBD2|TRBJ2-3|TRBV4-2|-
TGTGCCAGCAGCCGTAGGAAAGGTGGACTAGCGATAAACCCAGATACGCAGTATTTT
CASSRRKGGLAINPDTQYF
>TRBD2|TRBJ2-1|TRBV18|-
TGTGCCAGCTCACCATACCCCGGGACTAGCGGCACTGAGCAGTTCTTC
CASSPYPGTSGTEQFF
>-|TRBJ1-1|TRBV29-1|-
TGCAGCGTTCGGAGGGAGCGTGGCACTGAAGCTTTCTTT
CSVRRERGTEAFF
>TRBD1|TRBJ2-7|TRBV27|-
TGTGCCAGCAGTAAACATGTCGGGACAGGATCCTACGAGCAGTACTTC
CASSKHVGTGSYEQYF
>-|TRBJ2-7|TRBV25-1|few
TGTGCCAGCAGTGGGTCGGGATCCCCCTACGAGCAGTACTTC
CASSGSGSPYEQYF
>-|TRBJ2-5|TRBV7-3|once
TGTGCCAGCAGCTTCTCGGGTGAGACCCAGTACTTC
CASSFSGETQYF
>-|TRBJ1-2|TRBV5-1|-
TGCGCCAGCAGCAGCGGGACGGTGGGGGGTTTCTACACCTTC
CASSSGTVGGFYTF
>TRBD1|TRBJ2-3|TRBV24-1|-
TGTGCCACCAGTGGGGGACAGGGCGGGAAGACAGATACGCAGTATTTT
CATSGGQGGKTDTQYF
>-|TRBJ2-3|TRBV5-1|once
TGCGCCAGCAGCTTGGGTCAGTCCCCAGATACGCAGTATTTT
CASSLGQSPDTQYF
>-|TRBJ2-2|TRBV18|-
TGTGCCAGCTCACCAATGGCCCTCCCGAACACCGGGGAGCTGTTTTTT
CASSPMALPNTGELFF
>TRBD1|TRBJ1-6|TRBV5-1|-
TGCGCCAGCAGTATCGACAGGGACAGCTCCTATAATTCACCCCTCCACTTT
CASSIDRDSSYNSPLHF
>TRBD1|TRBJ2-3|TRBV10-2|once
TGCGCCAGCAAGAGGCAGGGGGCAGCGGATACGCAGTATTTT
CASKRQGAADTQYF
>TRBD1|TRBJ1-1|TRBV29-1|once
TGCAGCGCCTGGACAGGGGCGTGGGACACTGAAGCTTTCTTT
CSAWTGAWDTEAFF
>-|TRBJ1-3|TRBV14|-
TGTGCCAGCAGCCAATTCACTACTATTGGAAACACCATATATTTT
CASSQFTTIGNTIYF
>TRBD2|TRBJ2-5|TRBV5-1|-
TGCGCCAGCAGCCTTAGCGGGGGGGCCGGAGAGACCCAGTACTTC
CASSLSGGAGETQYF
>-|TRBJ1-1|TRBV3-1/TRBV3-2|-
TGTGCCAGCAGCCAACAGGGCGGAGCTTTCTTT
CASSQQGGAFF
>-|TRBJ2-1|TRBV30|-
TGTGCCTGGAGCCCCCCGGGGGTCTCCTACAATGAGCAGTTCTTC
CAWSPPGVSYNEQFF
>-|TRBJ1-1|TRBV10-3|once
TGTGCCATCAGTGAGCAGGGGAGCACTGAAGCTTTCTTT
CAISEQGSTEAFF
>TRBD1|TRBJ1-5|TRBV19|-
TGTGCCTCCACGCGCTTAACAGGGGTCAATCAGCCCCAGCATTTT
CASTRLTGVNQPQHF
>-|TRBJ1-6|TRBV27|-
TGTGCCAGCAGTTTTGAGGCCTGGAATTCACCCCTCCACTTT
CASSFEAWNSPLHF
>-|TRBJ1-1|TRBV30|-
TGTGCCTGGAGTCCAGGGGCGGACAAGGAAGCTTTCTTT
CAWSPGADKEAFF
>TRBD1|TRBJ2-1|TRBV5-1|-
TGCGCCAGCAGCTATTCCGGGACAGGGAAAGTGAATGAGCAGTTCTTC
CASSYSGTGKVNEQFF
>-|TRBJ1-1|TRBV5-1|-
TGCGCCAGCACTTTAATTCGGGGGGGTGAAGCTTTCTTT
CASTLIRGGEAFF
>TRBD1|TRBJ1-1|TRBV6-1|once
TGTGCCAGCAGTCTCCACGGGACAGCAACTGAAGCTTTCTTT
CASSLHGTATEAFF
>TRBD1|TRBJ2-5|TRBV6-6|-
TGTGCCAGCAGTCCGGACAGGGACGCCCTGGGCCGAGAGACCCAGTACTTC
CASSPDRDALGRETQYF
>-|TRBJ2-3|TRBV29-1|-
TGCAGCGTGAACACCAGAAAGGGGACAGATACGCAGTATTTT
CSVNTRKGTDTQYF
>-|TRBJ2-3|TRBV30|-
TGTGCCTGGGGGGGGGCACGGGGATACACAGATACGCAGTATTTT
CAWGGARGYTDTQYF